These 4 T cell receptor beta chains came from one sample sequenced in a study of T cell responses to AZD1222 COVID-19 vaccine. The repertoire was sequenced with immunoSEQ multiplex PCR; TCRdb's copy has only in-frame clones and lacks some. The data show some 150,000 clones, with 85% to 95% seen just once and about 3.7% held by the top ten. Sequencing used peripheral blood, obtained 28 days after the second AZD1222 dose. The receptors stem from an adult who received the AZD1222 COVID-19 vaccine.

This chain links TRBV5-1 with TRBJ2-7; a possible D gene is TRBD2 (6 bases). The germline V gene has CDR1 SGHRS and CDR2 YFSETQ. CDR3 length: 15 amino acids. V lost 3 bases to trimming and J lost 0 bases, with 13 bases between them. The CDR3 is CASSYGGTASYEQYF. CDR3 bases: TGCGCCAGCAGCTACGGGGGTACGGCCTCCTACGAGCAGTACTTC.

This chain links TRBV28 with TRBJ2-6; 9 nucleotides match TRBD2. The J segment lost 2 bases and the V segment lost 3 bases, leaving 8 bases of the junction unmatched. Germline V gives CDR1 MDHEN, CDR2 SYDVKM. The length of the CDR3 is 18 residues. The CDR3 DNA sequence: TGTGCCAGCAGTTTTTCTTGGCGGGAGGGCCCTGGGGCCAACGTCCTGACTTTC. It codes for CASSFSWREGPGANVLTF.

J is TRBJ1-5 and V is TRBV10-1; D unresolved. Trimming removed 6 bases from V and 7 bases from J, with 16 bases in between. This CDR3 contains 14 residues. Germline V gene sequence: CDR1 WNHNN, CDR2 SYGVQD (reference sequence). Here the CDR3 DNA reads TGCGCCAGCAGCTCCGGTACGAGTGGACAGCCCCAGCATTTT. Translated: CASSSGTSGQPQHF.

A remark on this clone: One end of the junction is discordant with germline, which a read error may explain. The V and J genes are TRBV6-1 and TRBJ2-7, with 8 nucleotides matching TRBD1. Germline values: CDR1 MNHNS, CDR2 SASEGT. The CDR3 has 15 residues. The CDR3 DNA sequence: TGTGCCAGCAGCGAAGACAGGGGATACTCTAACGAGCAGTACTTC. Translated: CASSEDRGYSNEQYF.